Listed here are 20 T cell receptor beta chains from one sample, sequenced in a study of shared clonotypes between healthy human individuals (dated by TCRdb to the early 2020s). Library preparation was by the immunoSEQ multiplex PCR assay. Sourced from immuneACCESS, this table was stored by TCRdb with only in-frame sequences that have V and J called. A share of the clones is absent; for the studies checked, an unresolved V gene accounts for under half, and the remainder has no known explanation. For this sample the table gives approximately 440,000 clones, of which about 74% were detected only once. The ten largest account for approximately 12% of the sample. Sequenced: PBMCs. These receptors were collected from a middle-aged woman in good health. Some clones in this sample may be carry-over from other donors' samples.

J is TRBJ1-2 and V is TRBV28; D is undetermined. The ends were cut back, 6 bases at V and 3 bases at J, with 17 bases in the middle. CDR3 length: 15 residues. From germline, CDR1 is MDHEN and CDR2 SYDVKM. CDR3 bases: TGTGCCAGCAGGGAACCGGCTGGCGGCTACTATGGCTACACCTTC. The encoded protein is CASREPAGGYYGYTF.

The chain has TRBV10-3 and TRBJ2-1, with D hard to call. This CDR3 is 15 amino acids long. Germline lookup yields CDR1 ENHRY and CDR2 SYGVKD. The germline V and J ends were trimmed by 0 bases and 8 bases, with 14 bases remaining between them. The CDR3, as DNA: TGTGCCATCAGTGAGTCGGGCTATTCTTGGGATGAGCAGTTCTTC. Amino acid sequence: CAISESGYSWDEQFF.

With regard to this clone: A far larger clone is one base from this, pointing to a likely read error. This chain connects TRBV4-2 to TRBJ2-2; D might be TRBD1 or TRBD2, each matching 5 bases. This CDR3 region has 17 residues. Trimming left V 8 bases short and J 3 bases short, with 22 bases between. Germline V CDR1 and CDR2: LGHNA, YNFKEQ. As DNA, the CDR3 is TGTGCCAGCCAACCAACCAGGAGAGGGGATTACACCGGGGAGCTGTTTTTT. As protein: CASQPTRRGDYTGELFF.

Turning to this clone: With a far larger clone one base away, a read error is the likely cause. Other nucleotide sequences in the sample specify the same CDR3. The V and J genes are TRBV30 and TRBJ2-3; D is unclear. The germline CDR1 and CDR2 sequences are GTSNPN and SVGIG (reference sequence). The CDR3 totals 12 residues. With 4 bases removed from V and 0 bases from J, the gap between germline ends came to 5 bases. The chain's CDR3 is CAWTGSTDTQYF. CDR3 nucleotides: TGTGCCTGGACCGGCAGCACAGATACGCAGTATTTT.

The J gene is TRBJ2-7, the V gene TRBV4-3; 7 bases agree with TRBD2. V trimming: 0 bases; J trimming: 6 bases; junction bases outside the gene matches: 8. The V gene's germline CDR1 is LGHNA and CDR2 YSLEER. This CDR3 contains 15 residues. In DNA, the CDR3 is TGCGCCAGCAGCCAAGATCGGGCGGGAGAAGGCGAGCAGTACTTC. Translating gives CASSQDRAGEGEQYF.

The chain has TRBV5-6 and TRBJ2-7, with unresolved D. V lost 4 bases to trimming and J lost 0 bases, with 14 bases between them. The CDR3 covers 15 residues. Germline assignment: CDR1 SGHDT and CDR2 YYEEEE. DNA for the CDR3: TGTGCCAGCAGCCCGGACCAAGGTATCTCCTACGAGCAGTACTTC. Translation gives CASSPDQGISYEQYF. Combining the CDR3 with reference TRBV5-6 and TRBJ2-7 gives the whole variable domain DAGVTQSPTHLIKTRGQQVTLRCSPKSGHDTVSWYQQALGQGPQFIFQYYEEEERQRGNFPDRFSGHQFPNYSSELNVNALLLGDSALYLCASSPDQGISYEQYFGPGTRLTVT.

The chain couples TRBV10-3 to TRBJ2-5; D possibly corresponds to TRBD2 (6 bases). The CDR3 spans 16 residues. Trimming shortened V by 10 bases and J by 1 base, and 22 bases separated the two germline ends. CDR1 and CDR2 from the germline V gene are ENHRY and SYGVKD. In DNA, the CDR3 is TGTGCCACCAGGCGGGGATGGGGACTCTCCCAAGAGACCCAGTACTTC. This sequence encodes CATRRGWGLSQETQYF.

The V and J genes are TRBV2 and TRBJ2-5; 9 bases map to TRBD2. V lost 7 bases to trimming and J lost 4 bases; unmatched junction nucleotides: 7. The CDR3 covers 14 residues. Germline V gene lookup returns CDR1 SNHLY and CDR2 FYNNEI. As DNA, the CDR3 is TGTGCCAGCATTGCGGGAGGGCCAAGAGAGACCCAGTACTTC. This codes for CASIAGGPRETQYF.

V and J are TRBV6-1 and TRBJ2-1; a possible D gene is TRBD1 (5 bases). The CDR3 has 13 residues. Per germline, CDR1 MNHNS and CDR2 SASEGT. The ends were cut back, 3 bases at V and 8 bases at J, with 11 bases in the middle. The CDR3 spells CASSEQGFDEQFF. CDR3 nucleotide sequence: TGTGCCAGCAGTGAGCAGGGTTTCGATGAGCAGTTCTTC.

This chain links TRBV5-1 with TRBJ2-7, with D hard to call. This CDR3 spans 13 amino acids. Germline V gives CDR1 SGHRS, CDR2 YFSETQ. The germline V and J ends were trimmed by 0 bases and 1 base, with 5 bases remaining between them. CDR3 sequence reads: CASSLAESYEQYF. The CDR3 DNA sequence: TGCGCCAGCAGCTTGGCGGAATCCTACGAGCAGTACTTC.

In regard to this clone: The same CDR3 is also encoded by other DNA sequences in this sample. The rearrangement uses TRBV15 and TRBJ2-6; no clear D gene. V was shortened by 0 bases and J by 1 base, with 7 bases between the two germline ends. This CDR3 spans 16 amino acids. The germline V gene has CDR1 LNHNV and CDR2 YYDKDF (reference sequence). Here the CDR3 DNA reads TGTGCCACCAGCAGAGACCCCGGATCTGGGGCCAACGTCCTGACTTTC. Translated: CATSRDPGSGANVLTF.

Ten or more counts support this clone. The V call is TRBV7-3, the J call TRBJ2-1; TRBD1 matches at 7 bases. The germline V gene encodes CDR1 SGHTA and CDR2 FQGTGA. The CDR3 is 15 amino acids. After removal of 5 bases from V and 7 bases from J, the junction contained 11 bases not matched to a gene. The CDR3 DNA reads as TGTGCCAGCAGCCGGGACAGCACGTCTTTAAATGAGCAGTTCTTC. It encodes CASSRDSTSLNEQFF.

The chain is built from TRBV2 and TRBJ2-1; 9 bases agree with TRBD2. The CDR3 contains 17 residues. V dropped 2 bases and J dropped 4; count of bases not matched to a gene: 9. The germline V gene encodes CDR1 SNHLY and CDR2 FYNNEI. CDR3 sequence reads: CASSEYPAGGPYNEQFF. In DNA, the CDR3 is TGTGCCAGCAGTGAATATCCGGCGGGAGGGCCTTACAATGAGCAGTTCTTC.

The chain has TRBV6-5 and TRBJ1-2; D may be TRBD1 (5 bases). Germline V gene data show CDR1 as MNHEY and CDR2 as SVGAGI. Trimming shortened V by 6 bases and J by 8 bases, and 19 bases separated the two germline ends. The CDR3 spans 14 residues. The CDR3 DNA follows: TGTGCCAGCAGGGAAGCGGGGGGGGTCGGAGGCTACACCTTC. It is translated as CASREAGGVGGYTF.

This clone is a singleton in its sample. This chain uses TRBV9 with TRBJ2-1; 7 bases map to TRBD2. CDR3 size: 17 residues. With V trimmed by 0 bases and J by 8 bases, 14 bases remained unmatched. Per the germline V gene, CDR1 is SGDLS and CDR2 is YYNGEE. The CDR3 is CASSVAPWGRARDEQFF. The CDR3 region has the DNA TGTGCCAGCAGCGTAGCTCCCTGGGGGAGGGCCAGGGATGAGCAGTTCTTC.

The chain couples TRBV19 to TRBJ2-1; tentatively, D is TRBD2 (6 bases). Germline values: CDR1 LNHDA, CDR2 SQIVND (reference sequence). Trimming removed 6 bases at V and 2 bases at J, with 11 bases between. CDR3 length: 14 amino acids. Written as DNA, the CDR3 is TGTGCCAGTAGGAGGAGGGAGACCTACAATGAGCAGTTCTTC. Translating it yields CASRRRETYNEQFF.

This chain links TRBV7-9 with TRBJ2-7, with 9 bases lining up with TRBD2. The CDR3 runs to 15 residues. Germline CDR1 is SEHNR and CDR2 is FQNEAQ (reference sequence). With 1 base clipped from V and 5 bases from J, the junction kept 6 bases outside the gene matches. CDR3 DNA sequence: TGTGCCAGCAGCTTAGGTAGCGGGAGTATCGACGAGCAGTACTTC. It yields the protein CASSLGSGSIDEQYF.

This clone was seen just once. V is TRBV10-2 and J is TRBJ2-5; D is perhaps TRBD1 or TRBD2 (6 bases each). This CDR3 spans 13 amino acids. Germline-derived CDR1 and CDR2 are WSHSY and SAAADI. Trimming took off 7 bases at V and 5 bases at J, with 14 bases between the two ends. The CDR3 protein is CASTPGAGETQYF. The CDR3 DNA sequence: TGCGCCAGCACCCCGGGGGCCGGGGAGACCCAGTACTTC.

J is TRBJ2-2 and V is TRBV2, with D maybe TRBD1 (5 bases). CDR1 and CDR2 from the germline V gene are SNHLY and FYNNEI. The CDR3 loop spans 17 amino acids. Trimming pared 2 bases from V and 0 bases from J, leaving 13 bases between. CDR3 region: CASSESGAGPNTGELFF. DNA of the CDR3: TGTGCCAGCAGTGAATCTGGGGCAGGGCCGAACACCGGGGAGCTGTTTTTT.

The J gene is TRBJ1-2, the V gene TRBV6-6, with D possibly TRBD1 on 5 matching bases. V was pared by 0 bases and J by 3 bases, with 11 bases between. Germline lookup yields CDR1 MNHNY and CDR2 SVGAGI (reference sequence). The CDR3 spans 15 residues. CDR3 protein: CASSYSPGGDYGYTF. CDR3 DNA sequence: TGTGCCAGCAGTTACTCGCCGGGGGGAGACTATGGCTACACCTTC.